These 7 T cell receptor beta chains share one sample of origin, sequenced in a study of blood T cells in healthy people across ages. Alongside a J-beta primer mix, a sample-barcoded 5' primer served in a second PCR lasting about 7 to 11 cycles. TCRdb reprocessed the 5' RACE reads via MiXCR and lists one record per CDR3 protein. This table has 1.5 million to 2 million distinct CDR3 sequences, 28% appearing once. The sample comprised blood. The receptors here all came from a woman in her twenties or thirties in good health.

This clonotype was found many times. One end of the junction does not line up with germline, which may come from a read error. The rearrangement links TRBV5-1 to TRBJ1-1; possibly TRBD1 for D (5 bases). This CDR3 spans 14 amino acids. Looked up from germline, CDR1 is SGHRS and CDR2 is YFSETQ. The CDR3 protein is CASSLEGLGTEAFF. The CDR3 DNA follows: TGTGCCAGCAGCTTAGAGGGGTTGGGCACTGAAGCTTTCTTT.

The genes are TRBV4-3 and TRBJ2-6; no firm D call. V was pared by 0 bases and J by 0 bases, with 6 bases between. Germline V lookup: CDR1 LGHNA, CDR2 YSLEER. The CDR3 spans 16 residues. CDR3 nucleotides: TGCGCCAGCAGCCAAGATCATTTCTCTGGGGCCAACGTCCTGACTTTC. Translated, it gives CASSQDHFSGANVLTF.

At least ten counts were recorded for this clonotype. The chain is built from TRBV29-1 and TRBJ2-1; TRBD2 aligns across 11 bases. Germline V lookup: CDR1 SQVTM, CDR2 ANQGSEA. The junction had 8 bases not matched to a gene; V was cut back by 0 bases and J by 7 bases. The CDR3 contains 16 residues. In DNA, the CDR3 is TGCAGCGTTGAAGACCTTAGCGGGGGGGCTGGAAATGAGCAGTTCTTC. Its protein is CSVEDLSGGAGNEQFF.

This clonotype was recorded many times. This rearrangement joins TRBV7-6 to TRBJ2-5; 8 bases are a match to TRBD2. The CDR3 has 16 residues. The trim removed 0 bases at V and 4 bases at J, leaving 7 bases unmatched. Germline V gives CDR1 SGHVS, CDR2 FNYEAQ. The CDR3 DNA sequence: TGTGCCAGCAGCTTAGCACGGGGGGGTTACTTAGAGACCCAGTACTTC. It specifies CASSLARGGYLETQYF. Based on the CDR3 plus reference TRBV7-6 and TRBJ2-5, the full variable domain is GAGVSQSPRYKVTKRGQDVALRCDPISGHVSLYWYRQALGQGPEFLTYFNYEAQQDKSGLPNDRFSAERPEGSISTLTIQRTEQRDSAMYRCASSLARGGYLETQYFGPGTRLLVL.

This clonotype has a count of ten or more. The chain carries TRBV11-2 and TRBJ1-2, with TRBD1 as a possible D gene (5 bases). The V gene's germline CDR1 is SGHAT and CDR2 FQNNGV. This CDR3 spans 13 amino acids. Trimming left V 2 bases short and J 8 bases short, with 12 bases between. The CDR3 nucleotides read TGTGCCAGCAGCTTATCGAGGGGACGAGGCTACACCTTC. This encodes CASSLSRGRGYTF.

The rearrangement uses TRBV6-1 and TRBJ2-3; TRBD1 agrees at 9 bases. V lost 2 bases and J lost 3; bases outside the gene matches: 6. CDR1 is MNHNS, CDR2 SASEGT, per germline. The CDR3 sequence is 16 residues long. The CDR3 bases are TGTGCCAGCAGTGAAACGACAGGGGGTGGAACAGATACGCAGTATTTT. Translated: CASSETTGGGTDTQYF.

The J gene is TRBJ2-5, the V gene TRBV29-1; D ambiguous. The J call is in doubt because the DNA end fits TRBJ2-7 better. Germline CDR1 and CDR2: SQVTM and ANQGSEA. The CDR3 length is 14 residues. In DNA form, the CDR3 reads TGCAGCGTTGAAGATCAGGCCAGTACTTACGAGCAGTACTTC. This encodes CSVEDQASTYEQYF.